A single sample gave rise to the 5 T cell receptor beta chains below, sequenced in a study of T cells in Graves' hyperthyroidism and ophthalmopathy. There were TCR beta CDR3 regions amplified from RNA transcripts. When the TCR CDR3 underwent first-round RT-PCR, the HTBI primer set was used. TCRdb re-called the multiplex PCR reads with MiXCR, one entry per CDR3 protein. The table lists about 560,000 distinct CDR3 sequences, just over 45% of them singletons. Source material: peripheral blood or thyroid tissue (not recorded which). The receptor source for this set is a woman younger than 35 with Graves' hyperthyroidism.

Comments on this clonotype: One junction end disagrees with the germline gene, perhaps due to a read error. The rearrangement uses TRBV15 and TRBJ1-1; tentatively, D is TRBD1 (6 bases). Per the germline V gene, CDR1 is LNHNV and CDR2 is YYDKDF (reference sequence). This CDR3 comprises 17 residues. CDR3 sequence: CATGRGGAGSVNTEAFF. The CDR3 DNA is TGTGCCACCGGCAGAGGGGGGGCAGGATCGGTGAACACTGAAGCTTTCTTT. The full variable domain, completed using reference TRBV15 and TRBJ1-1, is DAMVIQNPRYQVTQFGKPVTLSCSQTLNHNVMYWYQQKSSQAPKLLFHYYDKDFNNEADTPDNFQSRRPNTSFCFLDIRSPGLGDTAMYLCATGRGGAGSVNTEAFFGQGTRLTVV.

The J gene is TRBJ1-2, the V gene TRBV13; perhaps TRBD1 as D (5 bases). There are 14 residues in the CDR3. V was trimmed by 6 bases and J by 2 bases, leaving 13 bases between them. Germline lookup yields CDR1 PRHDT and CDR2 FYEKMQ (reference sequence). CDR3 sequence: CASRNRDENYGYTF. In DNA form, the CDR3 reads TGTGCCAGCAGGAACCGGGACGAGAACTATGGCTACACCTTC.

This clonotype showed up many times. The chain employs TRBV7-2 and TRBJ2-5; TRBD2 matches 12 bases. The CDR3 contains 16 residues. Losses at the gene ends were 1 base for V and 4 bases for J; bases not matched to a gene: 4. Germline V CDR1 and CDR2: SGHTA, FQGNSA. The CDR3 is CASSLGLAGGGETQYF. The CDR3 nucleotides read TGTGCCAGCAGCTTAGGGCTAGCGGGAGGGGGAGAGACCCAGTACTTC.

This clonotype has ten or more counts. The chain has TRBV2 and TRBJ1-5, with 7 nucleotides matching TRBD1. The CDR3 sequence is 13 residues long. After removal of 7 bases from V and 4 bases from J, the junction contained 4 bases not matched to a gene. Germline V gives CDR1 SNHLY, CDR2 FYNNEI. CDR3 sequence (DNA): TGTGCCAGCATGGGGACAGAGAATCAGCCCCAGCATTTT. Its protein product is CASMGTENQPQHF. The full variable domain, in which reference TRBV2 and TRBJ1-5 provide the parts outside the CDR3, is EPEVTQTPSHQVTQMGQEVILRCVPISNHLYFYWYRQILGQKVEFLVSFYNNEISEKSEIFDDQFSVERPDGSNFTLKIRSTKLEDSAMYFCASMGTENQPQHFGDGTRLSIL.

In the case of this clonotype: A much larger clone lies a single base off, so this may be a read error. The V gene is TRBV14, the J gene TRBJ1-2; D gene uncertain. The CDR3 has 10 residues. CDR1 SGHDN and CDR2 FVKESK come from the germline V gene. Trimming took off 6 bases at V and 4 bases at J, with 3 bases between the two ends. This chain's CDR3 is CASRPYGYTF. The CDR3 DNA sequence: TGTGCCAGCAGGCCCTATGGCTACACCTTC. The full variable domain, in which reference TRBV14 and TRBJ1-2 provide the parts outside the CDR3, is EAGVTQFPSHSVIEKGQTVTLRCDPISGHDNLYWYRRVMGKEIKFLLHFVKESKQDESGMPNNRFLAERTGGTYSTLKVQPAELEDSGVYFCASRPYGYTFGSGTRLTVV.